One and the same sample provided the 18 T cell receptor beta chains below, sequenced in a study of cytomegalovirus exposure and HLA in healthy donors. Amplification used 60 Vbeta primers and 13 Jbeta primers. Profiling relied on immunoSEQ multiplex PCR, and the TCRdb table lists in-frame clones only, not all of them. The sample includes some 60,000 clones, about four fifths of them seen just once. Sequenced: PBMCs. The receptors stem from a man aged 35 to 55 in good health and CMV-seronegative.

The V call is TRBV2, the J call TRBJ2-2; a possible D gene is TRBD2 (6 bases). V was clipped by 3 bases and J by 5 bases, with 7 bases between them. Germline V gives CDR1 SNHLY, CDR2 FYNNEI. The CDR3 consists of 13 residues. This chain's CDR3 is CASSDRETGELFF. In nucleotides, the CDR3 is TGTGCCAGCAGTGACCGGGAGACCGGGGAGCTGTTTTTT.

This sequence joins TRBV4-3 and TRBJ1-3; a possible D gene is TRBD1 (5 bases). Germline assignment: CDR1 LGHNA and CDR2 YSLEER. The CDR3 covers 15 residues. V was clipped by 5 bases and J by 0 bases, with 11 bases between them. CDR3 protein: CASSYGHGSGNTIYF. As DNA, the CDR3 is TGCGCCAGCAGCTACGGACACGGCTCTGGAAACACCATATATTTT.

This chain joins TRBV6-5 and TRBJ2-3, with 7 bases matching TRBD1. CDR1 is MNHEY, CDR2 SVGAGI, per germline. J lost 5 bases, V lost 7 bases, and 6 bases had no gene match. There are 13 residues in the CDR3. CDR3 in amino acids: CASTPQGKDTQYF. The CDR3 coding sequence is TGTGCCAGCACGCCACAGGGGAAAGATACGCAGTATTTT.

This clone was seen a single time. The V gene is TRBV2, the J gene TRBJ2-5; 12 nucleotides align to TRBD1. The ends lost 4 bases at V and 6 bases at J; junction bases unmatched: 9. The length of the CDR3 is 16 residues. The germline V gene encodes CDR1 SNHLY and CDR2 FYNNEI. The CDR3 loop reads CASSAARGQGAKTQYF. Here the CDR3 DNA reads TGTGCCAGCAGTGCCGCCAGGGGACAGGGGGCAAAGACCCAGTACTTC.

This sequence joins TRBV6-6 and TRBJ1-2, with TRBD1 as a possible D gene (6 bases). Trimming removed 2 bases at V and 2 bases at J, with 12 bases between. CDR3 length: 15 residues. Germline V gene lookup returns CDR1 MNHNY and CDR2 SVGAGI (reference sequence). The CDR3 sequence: CASSYPGQTNYGYTF. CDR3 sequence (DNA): TGTGCCAGCAGTTACCCCGGACAGACCAACTATGGCTACACCTTC.

The CDR3 is CASSYTGGSKETQYF. Written as DNA, the CDR3 is TGTGCCAGCAGTTACACCGGGGGGTCCAAAGAGACCCAGTACTTC. The chain joins TRBV6-5 to TRBJ2-5; TRBD2 matches 7 bases. J lost 3 bases, V lost 2 bases, and 6 bases had no gene match. The CDR3 extends over 15 amino acids. The germline CDR1 and CDR2 sequences are MNHEY and SVGAGI.

The CDR3 sequence: CASSGRDRLSNQPQHF. In nucleotides, the CDR3 is TGTGCCAGCAGTGGAAGAGACAGATTAAGCAATCAGCCCCAGCATTTT. The gene calls are TRBV28 and TRBJ1-5; a weak D match, TRBD1 (5 bases). The germline V gene has CDR1 MDHEN and CDR2 SYDVKM. There are 16 residues in the CDR3. The V and J ends lost 5 bases and 1 base respectively, with 15 bases between them.

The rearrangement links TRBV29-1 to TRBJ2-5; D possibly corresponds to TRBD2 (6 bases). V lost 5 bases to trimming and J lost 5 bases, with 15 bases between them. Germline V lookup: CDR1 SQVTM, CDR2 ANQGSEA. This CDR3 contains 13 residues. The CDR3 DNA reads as TGCAGCGTTTTTGGAGGGGTCAGGGAGACCCAGTACTTC. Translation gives CSVFGGVRETQYF.

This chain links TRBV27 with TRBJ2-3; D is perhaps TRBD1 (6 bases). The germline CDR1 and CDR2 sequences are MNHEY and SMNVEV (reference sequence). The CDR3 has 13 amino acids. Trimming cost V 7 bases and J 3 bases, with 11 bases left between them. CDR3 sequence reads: CASTRTATDTQYF. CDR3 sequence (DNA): TGTGCCAGCACAAGGACAGCGACAGATACGCAGTATTTT.

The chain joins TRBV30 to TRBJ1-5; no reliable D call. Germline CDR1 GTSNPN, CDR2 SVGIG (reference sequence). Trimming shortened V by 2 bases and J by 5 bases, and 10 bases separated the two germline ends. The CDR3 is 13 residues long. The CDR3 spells CAWSSQRDQPQHF. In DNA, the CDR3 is TGTGCCTGGAGTAGCCAGCGGGATCAGCCCCAGCATTTT.

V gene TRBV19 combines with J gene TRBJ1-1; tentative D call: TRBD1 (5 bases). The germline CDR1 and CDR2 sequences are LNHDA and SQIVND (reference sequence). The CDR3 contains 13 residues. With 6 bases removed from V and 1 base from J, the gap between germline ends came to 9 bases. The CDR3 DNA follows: TGTGCCAGTAGGCAGGGAGGGAACACTGAAGCTTTCTTT. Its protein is CASRQGGNTEAFF.

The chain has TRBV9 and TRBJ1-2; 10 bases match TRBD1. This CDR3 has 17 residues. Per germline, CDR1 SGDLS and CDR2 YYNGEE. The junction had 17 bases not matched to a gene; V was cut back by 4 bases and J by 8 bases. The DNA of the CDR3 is TGTGCCAGCAGCTCTAAGGGGGGACAGGGGAATTCGAAAGGCTACACCTTC. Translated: CASSSKGGQGNSKGYTF. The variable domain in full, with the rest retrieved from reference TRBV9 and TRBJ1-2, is DSGVTQTPKHLITATGQRVTLRCSPRSGDLSVYWYQQSLDQGLQFLIQYYNGEERAKGNILERFSAQQFPDLHSELNLSSLELGDSALYFCASSSKGGQGNSKGYTFGSGTRLTVV.

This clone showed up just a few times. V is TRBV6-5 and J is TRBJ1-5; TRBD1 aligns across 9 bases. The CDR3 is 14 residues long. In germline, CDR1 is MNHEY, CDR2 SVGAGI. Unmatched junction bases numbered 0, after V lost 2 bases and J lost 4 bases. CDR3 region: CASSYGQGNQPQHF. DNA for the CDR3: TGTGCCAGCAGTTACGGACAGGGGAATCAGCCCCAGCATTTT.

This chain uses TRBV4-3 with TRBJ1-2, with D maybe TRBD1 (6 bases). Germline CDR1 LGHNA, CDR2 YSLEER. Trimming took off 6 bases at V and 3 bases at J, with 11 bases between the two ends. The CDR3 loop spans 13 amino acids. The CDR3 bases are TGCGCCAGCAGTCACGGGACATACTATGGCTACACCTTC. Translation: CASSHGTYYGYTF.

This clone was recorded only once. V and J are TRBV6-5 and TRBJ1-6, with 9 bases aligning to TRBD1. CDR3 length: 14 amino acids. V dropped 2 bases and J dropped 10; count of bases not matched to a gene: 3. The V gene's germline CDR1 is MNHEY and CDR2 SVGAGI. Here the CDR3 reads CASSYPDRGSPLHF. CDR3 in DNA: TGTGCCAGCAGTTACCCGGACAGGGGATCACCCCTCCACTTT.

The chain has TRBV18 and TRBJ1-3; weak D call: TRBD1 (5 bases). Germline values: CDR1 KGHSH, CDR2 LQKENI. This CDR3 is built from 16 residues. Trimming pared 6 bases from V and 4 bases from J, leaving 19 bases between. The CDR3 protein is CASSPFAPGSGNTIYF. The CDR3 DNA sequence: TGTGCCAGCTCCCCATTCGCCCCAGGGTCCGGAAACACCATATATTTT.

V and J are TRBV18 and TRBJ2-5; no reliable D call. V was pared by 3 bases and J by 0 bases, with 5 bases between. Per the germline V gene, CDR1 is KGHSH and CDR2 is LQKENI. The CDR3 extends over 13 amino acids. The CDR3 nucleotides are TGTGCCAGCTCACCTCAGTACCAAGAGACCCAGTACTTC. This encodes CASSPQYQETQYF.

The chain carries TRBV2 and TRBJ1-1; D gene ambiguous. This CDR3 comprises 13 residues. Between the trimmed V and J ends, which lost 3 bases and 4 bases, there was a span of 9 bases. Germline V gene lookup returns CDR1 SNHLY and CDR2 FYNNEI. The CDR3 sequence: CASSEEGVTEAFF. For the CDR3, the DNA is TGTGCCAGCAGTGAGGAGGGTGTCACTGAAGCTTTCTTT.